Shown below are 30 T cell receptor beta chains from a single sample sequenced in a study of graft-versus-host responses after intestinal transplantation. Method: immunoSEQ multiplex PCR; TCRdb's copy keeps in-frame clones and lacks some. The repertoire holds about 70,000 clones, 90% seen once, with less than 5% in the top ten. The antigens for these receptors are not known. Here the sequenced sample was unstimulated CD8+ T cells sorted from spleen or lymph node cells, taken before transplant. Receptor source: a human donor who was the organ donor for an intestinal transplant.

The V gene is TRBV6-5, the J gene TRBJ1-2; tentatively, D is TRBD1 (6 bases). This CDR3 is built from 13 residues. Germline V gene lookup returns CDR1 MNHEY and CDR2 SVGAGI. V was trimmed by 8 bases and J by 8 bases, leaving 18 bases between them. The CDR3 here is CASRGALLEGYTF. The CDR3 DNA is TGTGCCAGCCGGGGGGCTTTGCTGGAGGGCTACACCTTC.

A few counts support this clone. J is TRBJ2-7 and V is TRBV15; 11 nucleotides align to TRBD1. The ends lost 5 bases at V and 4 bases at J; junction bases unmatched: 4. This CDR3 has 14 amino acids. Germline assignment: CDR1 LNHNV and CDR2 YYDKDF (reference sequence). CDR3 residues: CATSVGQGAYEQYV. The CDR3 coding sequence is TGTGCCACCAGCGTCGGACAGGGGGCTTACGAGCAGTACGTC.

The chain has TRBV15 and TRBJ2-1, with a tentative D call TRBD2 (5 bases). CDR1 is LNHNV, CDR2 YYDKDF, per germline (reference sequence). V gave up 4 bases and J gave up 0 bases, with 22 bases separating them. CDR3 length: 19 amino acids. The CDR3 sequence: CATSTRILRPGSSYNEQFF. Written as DNA, the CDR3 is TGTGCCACCAGCACCAGAATCCTCCGCCCGGGGAGCTCCTACAATGAGCAGTTCTTC.

The gene calls are TRBV7-6 and TRBJ2-1; 8 bases fit TRBD2. J gave up 2 bases and V 2 bases, and 2 bases lay outside the gene matches. Looked up from germline, CDR1 is SGHVS and CDR2 is FNYEAQ. This CDR3 region has 15 residues. The CDR3 spells CASSLYGGAYNEQFF. CDR3 nucleotides: TGTGCCAGCAGCTTATACGGGGGGGCCTACAATGAGCAGTTCTTC.

The chain links TRBV19 to TRBJ2-7, with D tentatively TRBD1 (5 bases). Germline lookup yields CDR1 LNHDA and CDR2 SQIVND (reference sequence). The V end was cut by 3 bases, the J end by 7 bases, with 10 bases between. The CDR3 length is 12 residues. DNA for the CDR3: TGTGCCAGTAGTATCCCAGGGCGGGAGCAGTACGTC. It codes for CASSIPGREQYV.

This chain joins TRBV5-6 and TRBJ2-1; 10 bases match TRBD2. With V trimmed by 0 bases and J by 2 bases, 2 bases remained unmatched. Germline loops: CDR1 SGHDT, CDR2 YYEEEE. This CDR3 contains 16 residues. DNA for the CDR3: TGTGCCAGCAGCTTGGAAGCGGGGGGGCCCTACAATGAGCAGTTCTTC. This translates into CASSLEAGGPYNEQFF. The variable domain in full, with the rest retrieved from reference TRBV5-6 and TRBJ2-1, is DAGVTQSPTHLIKTRGQQVTLRCSPKSGHDTVSWYQQALGQGPQFIFQYYEEEERQRGNFPDRFSGHQFPNYSSELNVNALLLGDSALYLCASSLEAGGPYNEQFFGPGTRLTVL.

The chain has TRBV6-1 and TRBJ1-1; D unresolved. This CDR3 is built from 14 residues. V lost 5 bases and J lost 3, with 13 bases in between. Germline CDR1 reads MNHNS; CDR2 reads SASEGT. The CDR3 loop reads CASSSTANYTEAFF. The CDR3 bases are TGTGCCAGCAGTTCAACCGCTAATTACACTGAAGCTTTCTTT.

The genes are TRBV11-2 and TRBJ2-7, with 8 bases matching TRBD1. V was clipped by 3 bases and J by 3 bases; unmatched bases: 1. The germline V gene has CDR1 SGHAT and CDR2 FQNNGV. This CDR3 has 13 amino acids. DNA for the CDR3: TGTGCCAGCAGCTTGGGACAGGTCTACGAGCAGTACGTC. Its protein is CASSLGQVYEQYV.

The chain uses TRBV5-1 and TRBJ2-3; D possibly corresponds to TRBD1 (5 bases). This CDR3 is built from 14 residues. Germline CDR1 reads SGHRS; CDR2 reads YFSETQ. Trimming left V 4 bases short and J 0 bases short, with 9 bases between. The CDR3 sequence is CASSPAGSTDTQYF. The CDR3, as DNA: TGCGCCAGCAGCCCGGCAGGGAGCACAGATACGCAGTATTTT.

The rearrangement uses TRBV28 and TRBJ2-7; D is ambiguous. Germline CDR1 reads MDHEN; CDR2 reads SYDVKM. V shed 9 bases and J shed 0 bases, with 6 bases lying between them. This CDR3 spans 11 amino acids. CDR3 sequence (DNA): TGTGCCAGTGGGGACTCCTACGAGCAGTACGTC. Residues: CASGDSYEQYV.

This chain links TRBV18 with TRBJ2-2; 14 nucleotides align to TRBD2. V lost 8 bases and J lost 5; bases outside the gene matches: 1. CDR3 length equals 14 residues. Germline V gene data show CDR1 as KGHSH and CDR2 as LQKENI. CDR3 protein: CASGLAGGTGELFF. The CDR3 DNA sequence: TGTGCCAGCGGACTAGCGGGGGGTACCGGGGAGCTGTTTTTT. Looking up the rest from reference TRBV18 and TRBJ2-2 gives the full variable domain: NAGVMQNPRHLVRRRGQEARLRCSPMKGHSHVYWYRQLPEEGLKFMVYLQKENIIDESGMPKERFSAEFPKEGPSILRIQQVVRGDSAAYFCASGLAGGTGELFFGEGSRLTVL.

This chain uses TRBV4-3 with TRBJ1-1; D is possibly TRBD1 (5 bases). Germline assignment: CDR1 LGHNA and CDR2 YSLEER. The CDR3 covers 15 residues. V lost 3 bases, J lost 4 bases, and 15 bases lay in between. CDR3 nucleotide sequence: TGCGCCAGCAGCCATTATTGGGGCTGGAGCACTGAAGCTTTCTTT. Translation: CASSHYWGWSTEAFF.

The chain links TRBV27 to TRBJ2-6; D not certain. The V gene lost 8 bases and the J gene lost 1 base, with 3 bases spanning the gap. Germline lookup yields CDR1 MNHEY and CDR2 SMNVEV (reference sequence). The CDR3 runs to 12 residues. The CDR3 DNA sequence: TGTGCCAGCCTATCTGGGGCCAACGTCCTGACTTTC. It is translated as CASLSGANVLTF. The full variable domain, with the rest looked up from reference TRBV27 and TRBJ2-6, is EAQVTQNPRYLITVTGKKLTVTCSQNMNHEYMSWYRQDPGLGLRQIYYSMNVEVTDKGDVPEGYKVSRKEKRNFPLILESPSPNQTSLYFCASLSGANVLTFGAGSRLTVL.

The chain recombines TRBV5-4 with TRBJ2-2; 7 bases align to TRBD1. The V gene's germline CDR1 is SGHNT and CDR2 YYREEE (reference sequence). CDR3 length: 17 residues. J was trimmed by 4 bases and V by 4 bases; bases with no gene match: 13. The CDR3 reads CASSALHRDSFTGELFF. Written as DNA, the CDR3 is TGTGCCAGCAGCGCATTACACCGGGACAGTTTCACCGGGGAGCTGTTTTTT.

The V and J genes are TRBV4-1 and TRBJ1-2; D might be TRBD1 (6 bases). V gave up 0 bases and J gave up 3 bases, with 8 bases separating them. The CDR3 has 14 amino acids. Germline V gene lookup returns CDR1 MGHRA and CDR2 YSYEKL. Here the CDR3 DNA reads TGCGCCAGCAGCCAAGATACAGGGTACTATGGCTACACCTTC. Amino acids: CASSQDTGYYGYTF.

Details on this clone: The same CDR3 is also encoded by other DNA sequences in this sample. The chain combines TRBV7-9 with TRBJ1-1; no reliable D call. The V gene's germline CDR1 is SEHNR and CDR2 FQNEAQ (reference sequence). V lost 1 base and J lost 5, with 8 bases in between. The CDR3 length is 13 residues. The CDR3: CASSLGGSTEAFF. In DNA, the CDR3 is TGTGCCAGCAGCTTAGGAGGGAGTACTGAAGCTTTCTTT. Filled out from reference TRBV7-9 and TRBJ1-1, the complete variable domain reads DTGVSQNPRHKITKRGQNVTFRCDPISEHNRLYWYRQTLGQGPEFLTYFQNEAQLEKSRLLSDRFSAERPKGSFSTLEIQRTEQGDSAMYLCASSLGGSTEAFFGQGTRLTVV.

The chain recombines TRBV18 with TRBJ2-4; D might be TRBD1 (5 bases). The CDR3 extends over 13 amino acids. In germline, CDR1 is KGHSH, CDR2 LQKENI. The V and J ends lost 5 bases and 2 bases respectively, with 7 bases between them. The CDR3 DNA follows: TGTGCCAGCTCAGGGGCTTCCAAAAACATTCAGTACTTC. It codes for CASSGASKNIQYF.

The chain uses TRBV4-1 and TRBJ1-2; D is unresolved. Between the trimmed V and J ends, which lost 0 bases and 6 bases, there was a span of 17 bases. The germline gives CDR1 MGHRA, CDR2 YSYEKL. This CDR3 comprises 16 residues. The CDR3 is CASSQDSVGSTDGYTF. The CDR3 DNA reads TGCGCCAGCAGCCAAGACTCCGTTGGGAGCACCGATGGCTACACCTTC.

V usage is TRBV10-3 and J usage is TRBJ1-5, with D unresolved. Germline loops: CDR1 ENHRY, CDR2 SYGVKD. The CDR3 sequence is 14 residues long. V lost 5 bases and J 3 bases, leaving 11 bases between the germline ends. As DNA, the CDR3 is TGTGCCATCAGTCCGACATACAACAATCAGCCCCAGCATTTT. Amino acid sequence: CAISPTYNNQPQHF.

Turning to this clone: The sample contains more than one DNA sequence encoding this CDR3. This chain uses TRBV2 with TRBJ2-7, with 14 bases fitting TRBD2. Germline CDR1 and CDR2: SNHLY and FYNNEI. CDR3 length: 15 amino acids. V lost 6 bases, J lost 3 bases, and 4 bases stayed unmatched. The CDR3 is CASRVGLAGGYEQYV. The CDR3 DNA sequence: TGTGCCAGCAGGGTAGGACTAGCGGGGGGCTACGAGCAGTACGTC.

J is TRBJ1-1 and V is TRBV4-1; 10 bases are shared with TRBD1. The germline V gene has CDR1 MGHRA and CDR2 YSYEKL. The CDR3 is 15 residues long. V trimming: 1 base; J trimming: 5 bases; junction bases outside the gene matches: 4. The CDR3 is CASSQVGQGWTEAFF. The CDR3, as DNA: TGCGCCAGCAGCCAAGTGGGACAGGGGTGGACTGAAGCTTTCTTT.

This chain joins TRBV11-2 and TRBJ2-5; tentative D call: TRBD2 (7 bases). Trimming took 5 bases from V and 2 from J, leaving 12 bases between them. The CDR3 runs to 14 residues. CDR1 is SGHAT, CDR2 FQNNGV, per germline. This chain's CDR3 is CASSTRGPQETQYF. CDR3 in DNA: TGTGCCAGCAGCACGCGGGGGCCTCAAGAGACCCAGTACTTC.

This sequence joins TRBV13 and TRBJ1-2; the D gene is possibly TRBD1 (5 bases). The CDR3 runs to 13 residues. Trimming took off 5 bases at V and 2 bases at J, with 9 bases between the two ends. The V gene's germline CDR1 is PRHDT and CDR2 FYEKMQ (reference sequence). Here the CDR3 reads CASSPTVNYGYTF. CDR3 nucleotides: TGTGCCAGCAGCCCGACAGTCAACTATGGCTACACCTTC.

This rearrangement joins TRBV9 to TRBJ1-2, with no clear D. The CDR3 is made up of 13 amino acids. V dropped 0 bases and J dropped 8 bases, with 11 bases sitting between them. Germline V gene sequence: CDR1 SGDLS, CDR2 YYNGEE. The CDR3 is CASSVAARRGYTF. The CDR3, as DNA: TGTGCCAGCAGCGTAGCTGCTCGGAGAGGCTACACCTTC.

Only a few counts were recorded for this clone. The chain couples TRBV7-9 to TRBJ1-2; a possible D gene is TRBD1 (6 bases). CDR3 length equals 15 residues. CDR1 is SEHNR, CDR2 FQNEAQ, per germline (reference sequence). Trimming removed 2 bases at V and 3 bases at J, with 13 bases between. CDR3 region: CASSLQGQLDYGYTF. CDR3 in DNA: TGTGCCAGCAGCTTACAAGGACAGCTCGACTATGGCTACACCTTC.

The rearrangement uses TRBV4-1 and TRBJ2-7, with D perhaps matching TRBD1 (5 bases). Trimming left V 4 bases short and J 0 bases short, with 10 bases between. The germline CDR1 and CDR2 sequences are MGHRA and YSYEKL. CDR3 size: 14 residues. CDR3 region: CASSPTQGSYEQYV. The DNA of the CDR3 is TGCGCCAGCAGCCCCACCCAGGGCTCCTACGAGCAGTACGTC.

J is TRBJ2-2 and V is TRBV6-4; TRBD1 aligns across 9 bases. This CDR3 contains 15 residues. CDR1 is MRHNA, CDR2 SNTAGT, per germline. Trimming at V came to 5 bases and at J to 6 bases, leaving 7 bases not matched to a gene. The CDR3, as DNA: TGTGCCAGCAGTACCGGGACAGGGTATCCCGGGGAGCTGTTTTTT. This encodes CASSTGTGYPGELFF.

This clone was seen a few times. This chain connects TRBV5-4 to TRBJ2-7; TRBD1 is a possible D gene (6 bases). This CDR3 has 15 residues. Germline values: CDR1 SGHNT, CDR2 YYREEE (reference sequence). The V and J ends lost 4 bases and 7 bases respectively, with 21 bases between them. In nucleotides, the CDR3 is TGTGCCAGCAGCCAGGGGATCGGTCGTTCGTGGGAGCAGTACGTC. Translating gives CASSQGIGRSWEQYV.

V and J are TRBV9 and TRBJ1-5; 7 bases match TRBD1. Germline V gives CDR1 SGDLS, CDR2 YYNGEE. V gave up 3 bases and J gave up 0 bases; unmatched junction bases: 3. This CDR3 is 15 amino acids long. In nucleotides, the CDR3 is TGTGCCAGCAGCGAAACAGGGGCTAGCAATCAGCCCCAGCATTTT. Translation gives CASSETGASNQPQHF.

The chain carries TRBV27 and TRBJ2-5; 8 bases agree with TRBD2. CDR1 is MNHEY and CDR2 is SMNVEV in the germline V gene (reference sequence). Trimming took 4 bases from V and 5 from J; bases not matched to a gene: 6. This CDR3 has 14 residues. The CDR3 DNA reads as TGTGCCAGCAGTTACGGGGGGGCAATGGAGACCCAGTACTTC. Protein product: CASSYGGAMETQYF.